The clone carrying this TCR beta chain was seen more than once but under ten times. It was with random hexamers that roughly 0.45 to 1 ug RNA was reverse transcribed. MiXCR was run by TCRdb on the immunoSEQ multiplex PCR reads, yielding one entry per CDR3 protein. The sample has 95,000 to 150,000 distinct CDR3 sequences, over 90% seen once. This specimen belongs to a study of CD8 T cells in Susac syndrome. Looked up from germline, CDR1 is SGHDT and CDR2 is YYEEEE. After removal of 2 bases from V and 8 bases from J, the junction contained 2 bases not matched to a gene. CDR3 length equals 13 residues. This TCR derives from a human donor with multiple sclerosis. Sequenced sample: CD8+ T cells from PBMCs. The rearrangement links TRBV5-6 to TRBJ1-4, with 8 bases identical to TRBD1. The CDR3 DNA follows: TGTGCCAGCAGCTTCGGGACAGGCGAAAAACTGTTTTTT. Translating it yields CASSFGTGEKLFF.